This T cell receptor (beta chain) was documented in a study of glioma-infiltrating T cells after dendritic cell vaccination. Time point of the sample: after dendritic cell vaccination, including at tumor progression/relapse. The junction had 3 bases not matched to a gene; V was cut back by 6 bases and J by 0 bases. The germline V gene encodes CDR1 SNHLY and CDR2 FYNNEI. The CDR3 length is 14 residues. The immunoSEQ assay amplified TCRB CDR3 from up to roughly 2 ug DNA. Profiled with immunoSEQ multiplex PCR; TCRdb holds only in-frame clones, not every one. The table records some 110,000 clones, nearly 90% of them present only once.

J is TRBJ1-1 and V is TRBV2; 8 bases line up with TRBD1. The source is a human donor with glioblastoma. This sample comprised blood, obtained after dendritic cell vaccination. The CDR3 spells CASSRTGMNTEAFF. CDR3 DNA: TGTGCCAGCAGCCGGACAGGGATGAACACTGAAGCTTTCTTT.